Listed here is a single TCR beta chain. Its antigen is currently unknown. This record belongs to a study of blood T cells in healthy people across ages. Primers used in a second PCR of roughly 6 to 11 cycles were a sample-barcoded 5' primer and a J-beta primer mix. Each CDR3 protein gets one entry after TCRdb re-called the 5' RACE reads with MiXCR. The sample carries about 630,000 distinct CDR3 sequences, around 21% recorded once. With 8 bases removed from V and 0 bases from J, the gap between germline ends came to 17 bases. Germline-derived CDR1 and CDR2 are MDHEN and SYDVKM. The CDR3 extends over 16 amino acids. General study findings and limits: Nothing was known about donor CMV status, and this possibly confounded expanded clonotype changes.

Isolating PBMCs gave at least 7 million of these cells per sample. The sample comprised blood. This clonotype originated in a man aged 65 to 79 in good health. This chain connects TRBV28 to TRBJ2-1, with D hard to call. The DNA for the CDR3 is TGTGCCAGCCACCCGGAGAGTCTACCCTCCTACAATGAGCAGTTCTTC. Protein: CASHPESLPSYNEQFF.